Each of the 32 T cell receptor beta chains below was sequenced from the same sample in a study of shared T cell receptors in the human thymus. Data came from immunoSEQ multiplex PCR; TCRdb stores just in-frame clones and leaves some out. The data contain approximately 400,000 clones, roughly 94% of them singletons. The material sequenced was thymocytes. The receptors were gathered from a human donor.

The rearrangement links TRBV5-1 to TRBJ2-7; 9 nucleotides align to TRBD1. CDR3 length: 14 amino acids. V lost 5 bases, J lost 4 bases, and 7 bases stayed unmatched. CDR1 is SGHRS, CDR2 YFSETQ, per germline. The CDR3: CASRRTGDRYEQYF. As DNA, the CDR3 is TGCGCCAGCAGACGGACAGGGGATAGGTACGAGCAGTACTTC.

The V call is TRBV5-1, the J call TRBJ2-7; D not resolved. Trimming took off 1 base at V and 5 bases at J, with 7 bases between the two ends. Germline CDR1 reads SGHRS; CDR2 reads YFSETQ. The CDR3 length is 12 residues. For the CDR3, the DNA is TGCGCCAGCAGCTTGTCTCTAGACGAGCAGTACTTC. Translated: CASSLSLDEQYF.

V and J are TRBV28 and TRBJ2-3; 12 positions match TRBD2. The germline CDR1 and CDR2 sequences are MDHEN and SYDVKM. The CDR3 has 19 amino acids. Germline trimming cut 5 bases from V and 0 bases from J; bases unmatched to any gene: 12. The CDR3 DNA follows: TGTGCCAGCAGTACGACTAGCGGGAGTCTCCTTGGGAGCACAGATACGCAGTATTTT. It specifies CASSTTSGSLLGSTDTQYF.

V and J are TRBV28 and TRBJ1-5; tentatively, D is TRBD1 (6 bases). V lost 6 bases and J lost 1, with 13 bases in between. CDR1 is MDHEN and CDR2 is SYDVKM in the germline V gene. The CDR3 is 15 residues long. The CDR3 loop is CASSGGQLSNQPQHF. The DNA of the CDR3 is TGTGCCAGCAGCGGCGGACAGCTGAGCAATCAGCCCCAGCATTTT.

V usage is TRBV6-1 and J usage is TRBJ2-7, with no clear D. Between the trimmed V and J ends, which lost 8 bases and 2 bases, there was a span of 4 bases. Germline assignment: CDR1 MNHNS and CDR2 SASEGT. This CDR3 has 10 residues. The CDR3 spells CASEAYEQYF. For the CDR3, the DNA is TGTGCCAGCGAGGCCTACGAGCAGTACTTC.

This chain joins TRBV30 and TRBJ2-3; D is uncertain. V lost 0 bases, J lost 5 bases, and 6 bases lay in between. From germline, CDR1 is GTSNPN and CDR2 SVGIG (reference sequence). This CDR3 spans 12 amino acids. The CDR3 loop is CAWSVPGDTQYF. The CDR3 DNA sequence: TGTGCCTGGAGTGTACCGGGAGATACGCAGTATTTT.

The chain recombines TRBV2 with TRBJ2-3; TRBD2 matches 12 bases. Per germline, CDR1 SNHLY and CDR2 FYNNEI. The CDR3 runs to 16 residues. V shed 3 bases, J shed 5 bases, and the junction held 6 bases outside the gene matches. The CDR3 region is CASSEGAGLAGDTQYF. In nucleotides, the CDR3 is TGTGCCAGCAGTGAGGGAGCGGGACTAGCGGGAGATACGCAGTATTTT.

This chain joins TRBV19 and TRBJ2-7, with D possibly being TRBD1 or TRBD2 (6 bases each). Deletions cut 3 bases from V and 0 bases from J, with 15 bases between. The CDR3 runs to 16 residues. Germline V gives CDR1 LNHDA, CDR2 SQIVND (reference sequence). The CDR3 loop is CASSMAPGASSYEQYF. The DNA of the CDR3 is TGTGCCAGTAGTATGGCACCGGGGGCGAGCTCCTACGAGCAGTACTTC.

This chain uses TRBV6-6 with TRBJ2-7; D gene unclear. The V end was cut by 6 bases, the J end by 3 bases, with 9 bases between. In germline, CDR1 is MNHNY, CDR2 SVGAGI (reference sequence). The CDR3 runs to 12 residues. The CDR3 sequence is CASSRRYYEQYF. The CDR3 bases are TGTGCCAGCAGCCGAAGATACTACGAGCAGTACTTC.

The chain carries TRBV7-6 and TRBJ2-1; 7 bases agree with TRBD1. The CDR3 covers 15 residues. Per germline, CDR1 SGHVS and CDR2 FNYEAQ. V shed 4 bases and J 8 bases; nucleotides not matched to a gene: 11. CDR3 in DNA: TGTGCCAGCAGCTCTTGGACAGGAAGGGTGGATGAGCAGTTCTTC. This sequence encodes CASSSWTGRVDEQFF.

The chain employs TRBV30 and TRBJ1-5, with 7 bases identical to TRBD1. Per the germline V gene, CDR1 is GTSNPN and CDR2 is SVGIG (reference sequence). CDR3 length: 14 amino acids. V was clipped by 2 bases and J by 6 bases; unmatched bases: 7. This CDR3 is CAWSLYPGGQPQHF. DNA of the CDR3: TGTGCCTGGAGTCTCTATCCAGGGGGTCAGCCCCAGCATTTT.

The chain joins TRBV18 to TRBJ1-3; no clear D gene. V was trimmed by 6 bases and J by 1 base, leaving 16 bases between them. Germline CDR1 is KGHSH and CDR2 is LQKENI. CDR3 size: 16 residues. The CDR3 reads CASSQGQAPSGNTIYF. The CDR3 nucleotides are TGTGCCAGCTCTCAAGGGCAGGCCCCATCTGGAAACACCATATATTTT.

V gene TRBV28 combines with J gene TRBJ2-1; D uncertain. Per the germline V gene, CDR1 is MDHEN and CDR2 is SYDVKM. V shed 5 bases and J shed 0 bases, with 14 bases lying between them. The CDR3 totals 16 residues. CDR3 sequence reads: CASSPSTPSSYNEQFF. CDR3 sequence (DNA): TGTGCCAGCAGTCCATCAACACCGAGCTCCTACAATGAGCAGTTCTTC. The whole variable domain, remainder taken from reference TRBV28 and TRBJ2-1, is DVKVTQSSRYLVKRTGEKVFLECVQDMDHENMFWYRQDPGLGLRLIYFSYDVKMKEKGDIPEGYSVSREKKERFSLILESASTNQTSMYLCASSPSTPSSYNEQFFGPGTRLTVL.

The chain combines TRBV9 with TRBJ1-1; D is uncertain. CDR3 size: 15 residues. Trimming stripped 1 base from V and 3 bases from J, with 13 bases between. Germline CDR1 SGDLS, CDR2 YYNGEE. CDR3 amino acids: CASSVSGRADTEAFF. CDR3 nucleotide sequence: TGTGCCAGCAGCGTAAGTGGGCGGGCGGACACTGAAGCTTTCTTT.

A note on this clone: At one end the junction does not follow the germline gene, possibly because of a read error. The chain is built from TRBV7-7 and TRBJ2-7, with a tentative D call TRBD1 (6 bases). The CDR3 is 14 amino acids. Per germline, CDR1 SSHAT and CDR2 FNYEAQ (reference sequence). As DNA, the CDR3 is TGTGCTAGCAGCTTATCTAACAGGGCGGAAAGGCAGTACTTC. Protein sequence: CASSLSNRAERQYF.

The chain combines TRBV27 with TRBJ2-7; D is tentatively TRBD1 or TRBD2 (5 bases each). Germline values: CDR1 MNHEY, CDR2 SMNVEV (reference sequence). V lost 5 bases, J lost 0 bases, and 14 bases lay in between. This CDR3 is built from 15 residues. CDR3 loop: CASSPGANSSYEQYF. In DNA, the CDR3 is TGTGCCAGCAGTCCCGGGGCCAACAGCTCCTACGAGCAGTACTTC.

With regard to this clone: Other DNA sequences of this sample code for an identical CDR3. The chain is built from TRBV6-1 and TRBJ1-5; D is possibly TRBD1 (6 bases). V was shortened by 8 bases and J by 5 bases, with 7 bases between the two germline ends. Germline V lookup: CDR1 MNHNS, CDR2 SASEGT. This CDR3 contains 11 residues. The CDR3 loop is CASAGDQPQHF. CDR3 DNA: TGTGCCAGCGCAGGGGATCAGCCCCAGCATTTT.

The rearrangement links TRBV5-1 to TRBJ2-7; 12 bases map to TRBD2. The CDR3 totals 15 residues. Germline V CDR1 and CDR2: SGHRS, YFSETQ. Trimming cost V 3 bases and J 5 bases; bases outside gene matches: 6. This chain's CDR3 is CASSSTSGSSHEQYF. CDR3 in DNA: TGCGCCAGCAGCTCGACTAGCGGGAGTTCCCACGAGCAGTACTTC.

J is TRBJ1-6 and V is TRBV27, with 8 bases identical to TRBD1. The CDR3 is made up of 15 amino acids. Per the germline V gene, CDR1 is MNHEY and CDR2 is SMNVEV (reference sequence). J lost 13 bases, V lost 6 bases, and 14 bases had no gene match. DNA of the CDR3: TGTGCCAGCAGGCCGGACAGGGTACTAATTCACCCCCTCCACTTT. This sequence encodes CASRPDRVLIHPLHF.

The V and J genes are TRBV28 and TRBJ1-4; D gene unclear. The germline CDR1 and CDR2 sequences are MDHEN and SYDVKM. The CDR3 is 17 residues long. Trimming pared 1 base from V and 4 bases from J, leaving 16 bases between. The CDR3 spells CASSLYAPYAVNEKLFF. The CDR3 DNA reads TGTGCCAGCAGTTTATATGCACCATACGCGGTTAATGAAAAACTGTTTTTT. The full variable domain, with the rest looked up from reference TRBV28 and TRBJ1-4, is DVKVTQSSRYLVKRTGEKVFLECVQDMDHENMFWYRQDPGLGLRLIYFSYDVKMKEKGDIPEGYSVSREKKERFSLILESASTNQTSMYLCASSLYAPYAVNEKLFFGSGTQLSVL.

V gene TRBV28 combines with J gene TRBJ2-2; TRBD2 might be the D (5 bases). CDR3 length: 14 amino acids. Germline CDR1 and CDR2: MDHEN and SYDVKM. Trimming took off 6 bases at V and 0 bases at J, with 8 bases between the two ends. The CDR3 region is CASRSGSNTGELFF. In DNA form, the CDR3 reads TGTGCCAGCAGGAGCGGATCGAACACCGGGGAGCTGTTTTTT.

The J gene is TRBJ1-4, the V gene TRBV14, with D tentatively TRBD1 (6 bases). Trimming left V 5 bases short and J 7 bases short, with 20 bases between. Germline V gives CDR1 SGHDN, CDR2 FVKESK. The CDR3 consists of 16 residues. CDR3 nucleotides: TGTGCCAGCAGCGAACATGAAGGGGGGCGGACTGAAAAACTGTTTTTT. This sequence encodes CASSEHEGGRTEKLFF.

The CDR3: CASSPRTVLNQPQHF. CDR3 coding DNA: TGTGCCAGCAGTCCCAGGACGGTGCTAAATCAGCCCCAGCATTTT. The chain carries TRBV27 and TRBJ1-5, with D unresolved. Germline CDR1 and CDR2: MNHEY and SMNVEV (reference sequence). The V and J ends lost 5 bases and 4 bases respectively, with 15 bases between them. This CDR3 has 15 residues.

The rearrangement uses TRBV6-5 and TRBJ2-2; no clear D. Germline loops: CDR1 MNHEY, CDR2 SVGAGI. The CDR3 runs 14 residues. Trimming removed 6 bases from V and 8 bases from J, with 16 bases in between. CDR3 residues: CASRLDGPRGELFF. The CDR3 nucleotides read TGTGCCAGCAGATTGGACGGCCCCCGGGGGGAGCTGTTTTTT.

The V gene is TRBV4-3, the J gene TRBJ2-5; D ambiguous. Trimming pared 4 bases from V and 4 bases from J, leaving 16 bases between. The CDR3 is 15 residues long. Germline V gives CDR1 LGHNA, CDR2 YSLEER. The CDR3 DNA follows: TGCGCCAGCAGCCTCGCCCCCGGATCGGGAGAGACCCAGTACTTC. As protein: CASSLAPGSGETQYF.

The chain recombines TRBV7-2 with TRBJ2-3; D unresolved. Germline V gives CDR1 SGHTA, CDR2 FQGNSA. The CDR3 has 14 residues. V dropped 5 bases and J dropped 5 bases, with 14 bases sitting between them. The CDR3 DNA sequence: TGTGCCAGCAGCCAAGACGGAATGAGAGATACGCAGTATTTT. It translates to CASSQDGMRDTQYF.

The chain employs TRBV27 and TRBJ2-5, with 8 bases lining up with TRBD1. The CDR3 is made up of 17 amino acids. Germline V CDR1 and CDR2: MNHEY, SMNVEV (reference sequence). With 6 bases clipped from V and 3 bases from J, the junction kept 15 bases outside the gene matches. The CDR3 DNA reads as TGTGCCAGCAGCCCCCACCGACAGGGGCCACATAAAGAGACCCAGTACTTC. This codes for CASSPHRQGPHKETQYF.

The J gene is TRBJ2-7, the V gene TRBV28; no clear D gene. V lost 2 bases and J 3 bases, leaving 11 bases between the germline ends. CDR1 is MDHEN and CDR2 is SYDVKM in the germline V gene. The CDR3 spans 14 residues. CDR3 DNA sequence: TGTGCCAGCAGTTTAATTAACAGACACTACGAGCAGTACTTC. Protein product: CASSLINRHYEQYF.

The chain couples TRBV5-8 to TRBJ2-4; TRBD1 matches at 10 bases. The CDR3 is 18 residues long. V shed 0 bases and J 0 bases; nucleotides not matched to a gene: 6. Per germline, CDR1 SGHTS and CDR2 YDEGEE. The CDR3 DNA is TGTGCCAGCAGCTTGGGCGACAGGGGGCGTTTAGCCAAAAACATTCAGTACTTC. Its protein is CASSLGDRGRLAKNIQYF.

The rearrangement joins TRBV15 to TRBJ1-2, with D maybe TRBD1 (5 bases). The CDR3 length is 17 residues. The germline gives CDR1 LNHNV, CDR2 YYDKDF (reference sequence). V lost 3 bases to trimming and J lost 5 bases, with 22 bases between them. In nucleotides, the CDR3 is TGTGCCACCAGCAGGTCAAGGGGCGACCTGCTAGGGTATGGCTACACCTTC. It translates to CATSRSRGDLLGYGYTF.

This chain connects TRBV4-3 to TRBJ2-7; D not resolved. CDR1 and CDR2 from the germline V gene are LGHNA and YSLEER. The V end was cut by 0 bases, the J end by 0 bases, with 6 bases between. This CDR3 is 14 amino acids long. CDR3 coding DNA: TGCGCCAGCAGCCAAGAATTAGGCTCCTACGAGCAGTACTTC. This sequence encodes CASSQELGSYEQYF.

The chain couples TRBV28 to TRBJ2-2, with a possible D match to TRBD2 (6 bases). From germline, CDR1 is MDHEN and CDR2 SYDVKM. The CDR3 extends over 15 amino acids. The germline V and J ends were trimmed by 6 bases and 1 base, with 12 bases remaining between them. DNA of the CDR3: TGTGCCAGCAGGGCCGGGACTCAGAACACCGGGGAGCTGTTTTTT. This gives the protein CASRAGTQNTGELFF. Complete variable domain (other parts from reference TRBV28 and TRBJ2-2): DVKVTQSSRYLVKRTGEKVFLECVQDMDHENMFWYRQDPGLGLRLIYFSYDVKMKEKGDIPEGYSVSREKKERFSLILESASTNQTSMYLCASRAGTQNTGELFFGEGSRLTVL.